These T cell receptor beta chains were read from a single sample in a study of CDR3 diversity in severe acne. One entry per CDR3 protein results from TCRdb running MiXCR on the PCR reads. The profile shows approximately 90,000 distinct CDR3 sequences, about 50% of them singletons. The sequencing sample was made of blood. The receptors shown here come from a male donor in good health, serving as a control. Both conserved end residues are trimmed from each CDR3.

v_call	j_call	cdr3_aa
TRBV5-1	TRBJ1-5	ASSFGTGATLVGNQPQH
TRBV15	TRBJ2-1	ATGAGTGNNEQF
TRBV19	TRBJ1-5	ASRTTGLHQPQH
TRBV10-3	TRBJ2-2	ATLEGANTGELF
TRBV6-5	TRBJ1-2	ASSYSRQGDGYT
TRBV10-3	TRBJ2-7	ASSYTGTAAYEQY
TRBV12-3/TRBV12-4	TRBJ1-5	ASSMKDRNQPQH
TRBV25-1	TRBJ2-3	ASSASGTHTDTQY
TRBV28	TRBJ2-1	ASSFEGRGRNEQF
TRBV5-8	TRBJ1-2	ASSLDQRLNYGYT
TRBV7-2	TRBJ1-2	ATTPGTGGVYGYT
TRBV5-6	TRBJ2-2	ASSLDGSYTGELF
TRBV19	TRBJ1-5	ASSRTGRMGSNQPQH
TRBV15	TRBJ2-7	ATSRPDRYEQY
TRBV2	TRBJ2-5	ASKGGLAIETQY
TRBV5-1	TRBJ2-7	ASSLASDSYEQY
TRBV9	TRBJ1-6	ASSLDVSPLH
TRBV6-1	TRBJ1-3	ASNLEGNTGNTIY
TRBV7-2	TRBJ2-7	ASSAPGQGREQY
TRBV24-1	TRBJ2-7	ATSAVTSGTALYEQY
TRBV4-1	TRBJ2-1	ASSPRGGQGADEQF
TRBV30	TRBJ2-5	AWSVTSQETQY
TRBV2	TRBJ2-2	AGNDRVETGELF
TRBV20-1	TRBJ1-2	SAPNGLYGYT
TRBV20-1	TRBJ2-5	SATTGTQY
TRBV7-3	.	ASSSGLVGYNEQF
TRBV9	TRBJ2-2	ASSVGELF
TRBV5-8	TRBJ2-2	ASSLTSNTGELF
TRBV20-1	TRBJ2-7	SASRDRINEQY
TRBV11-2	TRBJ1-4	ASSSPGSGGNEKLF
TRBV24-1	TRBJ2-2	ATSDLLENTGELF
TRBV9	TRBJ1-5	ASSVGTGNSQPQH
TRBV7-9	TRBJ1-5	ASSTRTAGQPQH
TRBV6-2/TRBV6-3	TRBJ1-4	ASRSGQANEKLF
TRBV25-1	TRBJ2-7	ASRPGRGRTSGYEQY
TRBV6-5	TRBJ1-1	ASINRGEAF
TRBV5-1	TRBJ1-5	ASSIGQGSNQPQH
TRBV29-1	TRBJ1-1	SVEGQGNTEAF
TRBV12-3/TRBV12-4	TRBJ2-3	ASRGRGYNEQY